The 21 T cell receptor beta chains below come from one sample, sequenced in a study of T-cell memory formation after mild COVID-19. Using its own MiXCR run on the 5' RACE reads, TCRdb lists one record per CDR3 protein. The data show about 540,000 distinct CDR3 sequences, approximately 20% seen once. Sequencing was performed on PBMCs or a T cell subset sorted from them (not recorded which). The receptors were sampled from an adult woman who had mild COVID-19 (a few samples of this study predate the infection). Cell type and time point are not known.

CDR3 residues: CASRDNAVTQYF. The CDR3 region has the DNA TGTGCCAGCAGAGATAATGCCGTTACGCAGTATTTT. The J gene is TRBJ2-3, the V gene TRBV7-2; D unclear. Trimming removed 6 bases at V and 8 bases at J, with 12 bases between. Per the germline V gene, CDR1 is SGHTA and CDR2 is FQGNSA. There are 12 residues in the CDR3.

A few counts support this clonotype. V and J are TRBV29-1 and TRBJ2-7; TRBD2 might be the D (5 bases). V lost 4 bases and J 2 bases, leaving 12 bases between the germline ends. The CDR3 length is 13 residues. CDR1 SQVTM and CDR2 ANQGSEA come from the germline V gene. The chain's CDR3 is CSVASGSPYEQYF. CDR3 DNA: TGCAGCGTTGCGTCGGGATCCCCCTACGAGCAGTACTTC.

This chain joins TRBV12-3 or TRBV12-4 and TRBJ2-1; TRBD2 agrees at 11 bases. The CDR3 covers 16 residues. With V trimmed by 8 bases and J by 8 bases, 14 bases remained unmatched. For the CDR3, the DNA is TGTGCCAGCCTCCCCACCGTAGCGGGGGGGCAGGATGAGCAGTTCTTC. Translated: CASLPTVAGGQDEQFF.

The V call is TRBV9, the J call TRBJ2-7, with 9 bases that match TRBD1. Unmatched junction bases numbered 7, after V lost 4 bases and J lost 5 bases. The CDR3 is made up of 14 amino acids. CDR1 SGDLS and CDR2 YYNGEE come from the germline V gene. This CDR3 is CASSPDRGVDEQYF. DNA for the CDR3: TGTGCCAGCAGCCCGGACAGGGGAGTTGACGAGCAGTACTTC.

A few counts support this clonotype. The chain links TRBV4-2 to TRBJ2-1, with 9 bases matching TRBD2. Germline-derived CDR1 and CDR2 are LGHNA and YNFKEQ. The CDR3 contains 14 residues. V lost 7 bases, J lost 7 bases, and 8 bases stayed unmatched. The CDR3 nucleotides read TGTGCCAGCACCCGGGGGACTAGCATGAATGAGCAGTTCTTC. Protein product: CASTRGTSMNEQFF.

The J gene is TRBJ2-3, the V gene TRBV6-5, with 8 bases identical to TRBD2. The V segment lost 8 bases and the J segment 5 bases; nucleotides outside the gene matches: 12. This CDR3 spans 15 amino acids. Germline CDR1 is MNHEY and CDR2 is SVGAGI. This chain's CDR3 is CASRGGGAGGDTQYF. In DNA, the CDR3 is TGTGCCAGCCGCGGTGGTGGGGCGGGGGGAGATACGCAGTATTTT.

This clonotype was seen a few times. The V call is TRBV25-1, the J call TRBJ2-1; 12 positions agree with TRBD2. Germline V CDR1 and CDR2: MGHDK, SYGVNS. The CDR3 runs to 18 residues. V was clipped by 2 bases and J by 8 bases; unmatched bases: 13. The CDR3 DNA sequence: TGTGCCAGCAGTGAACCCGAGACTAGCGGGGGCGCAGGCCATGAGCAGTTCTTC. The encoded protein is CASSEPETSGGAGHEQFF.

In this sample, this clonotype turned up a few times. The DNA for the CDR3 is TGTGCCAGCAGCTGGACGGAGGAGCGTGAGGGAGAGACCCAGTACTTC. Protein product: CASSWTEEREGETQYF. The J gene is TRBJ2-5, the V gene TRBV4-2; D is possibly TRBD2 (5 bases). This CDR3 is 16 amino acids long. Germline V gives CDR1 LGHNA, CDR2 YNFKEQ. Trimming shortened V by 5 bases and J by 4 bases, and 20 bases separated the two germline ends.

This clonotype was seen more than once but under ten times. The chain is built from TRBV27 and TRBJ1-4; D is perhaps TRBD1 (5 bases). Trimming removed 5 bases at V and 2 bases at J, with 27 bases between. The CDR3 sequence is 20 residues long. The germline gives CDR1 MNHEY, CDR2 SMNVEV (reference sequence). CDR3 in amino acids: CASSPTLGGLRRRTNEKLFF. The DNA of the CDR3 is TGTGCCAGCAGTCCGACCCTTGGGGGGTTACGCCGGCGGACTAATGAAAAACTGTTTTTT.

This clonotype appeared a few times. The V call is TRBV6-5, the J call TRBJ2-5; 8 bases agree with TRBD2. In germline, CDR1 is MNHEY, CDR2 SVGAGI. The CDR3 spans 14 residues. The V gene end was trimmed by 5 bases and the J gene end by 4 bases; junction bases not matched to a gene: 6. The CDR3: CASSPGRGGETQYF. CDR3 bases: TGTGCCAGCAGTCCCGGCCGGGGGGGAGAGACCCAGTACTTC.

This clonotype was picked up a small number of times. The V call is TRBV12-3 or TRBV12-4, the J call TRBJ1-2; D gene uncertain. CDR3 length equals 14 residues. V was pared by 3 bases and J by 6 bases, with 14 bases between. CDR3 DNA sequence: TGTGCCAGCAGTTTTCGAGGGAAGGCGGATGGCTACACCTTC. Translating it yields CASSFRGKADGYTF.

The chain joins TRBV14 to TRBJ1-5, with 7 bases that match TRBD1. CDR1 and CDR2 from the germline V gene are SGHDN and FVKESK. This CDR3 has 13 amino acids. The junction had 4 bases not matched to a gene; V was cut back by 2 bases and J by 9 bases. This chain's CDR3 is CASSQQGGWPQHF. The CDR3 nucleotides read TGTGCCAGCAGCCAACAGGGGGGATGGCCCCAGCATTTT.

This clonotype was picked up a small number of times. The chain is built from TRBV6-6 and TRBJ2-1; TRBD2 aligns across 7 bases. The CDR3 loop spans 14 amino acids. V lost 2 bases to trimming and J lost 7 bases; unmatched junction nucleotides: 5. Germline CDR1 and CDR2: MNHNY and SVGAGI (reference sequence). CDR3 residues: CASSYSREVNEQFF. CDR3 nucleotides: TGTGCCAGCAGTTACAGCCGGGAGGTGAATGAGCAGTTCTTC.

The CDR3 region has the DNA TGTGCCAGCAGTACAAGGGACGGCTATGGCTACACCTTC. Encoded protein: CASSTRDGYGYTF. The V call is TRBV6-2 or TRBV6-3, the J call TRBJ1-2; a weak D match, TRBD1 (5 bases). The CDR3 extends over 13 amino acids. V lost 5 bases to trimming and J lost 4 bases, with 11 bases between them. Germline CDR1 MNHEY, CDR2 SVGEGT.

In this sample, this clonotype turned up a few times. V gene TRBV12-3 or TRBV12-4 combines with J gene TRBJ2-2; 7 nucleotides agree with TRBD2. V gave up 5 bases and J gave up 1 base; unmatched junction bases: 10. The CDR3 consists of 17 residues. Here the CDR3 DNA reads TGTGCCAGCAGTCTCCCCTCGACTAGCCTGAACACCGGGGAGCTGTTTTTT. It yields the protein CASSLPSTSLNTGELFF.

This clonotype was seen more than once but under ten times. The DNA for the CDR3 is TGTGCCAGCAGTGAAGCGGTCGTTTATGGCTACACCTTC. Translating it yields CASSEAVVYGYTF. The chain links TRBV2 to TRBJ1-2; D is uncertain. Germline assignment: CDR1 SNHLY and CDR2 FYNNEI. Trimming took 0 bases from V and 5 from J, leaving 7 bases between them. This CDR3 is 13 amino acids long.

The chain combines TRBV2 with TRBJ2-7, with D possibly TRBD1 on 5 matching bases. V was cut by 3 bases and J by 2 bases, with 14 bases left in between. The CDR3 spans 15 residues. Germline V gives CDR1 SNHLY, CDR2 FYNNEI. The CDR3 DNA reads as TGTGCCAGCAGTGACTTGACAGCCAAAACCTACGAGCAGTACTTC. It codes for CASSDLTAKTYEQYF.

This sequence joins TRBV6-6 and TRBJ2-6; D gene uncertain. Germline values: CDR1 MNHNY, CDR2 SVGAGI (reference sequence). Trimming cost V 5 bases and J 3 bases, with 8 bases left between them. The CDR3 sequence is 14 residues long. CDR3 DNA: TGTGCCAGCAGTCCAAAGGGTGGGGCCAACGTCCTGACTTTC. The encoded protein is CASSPKGGANVLTF.

This chain uses TRBV7-6 with TRBJ1-2; D remains unclear. Looked up from germline, CDR1 is SGHVS and CDR2 is FNYEAQ. This CDR3 comprises 17 residues. V dropped 5 bases and J dropped 7 bases, with 26 bases sitting between them. The CDR3 bases are TGTGCCAGCAGCGCACGAACCAACGCGGATTTAAGGCGTGGCTACACCTTC. Amino acid sequence: CASSARTNADLRRGYTF. The variable domain in full, completed from reference TRBV7-6 and TRBJ1-2, reads GAGVSQSPRYKVTKRGQDVALRCDPISGHVSLYWYRQALGQGPEFLTYFNYEAQQDKSGLPNDRFSAERPEGSISTLTIQRTEQRDSAMYRCASSARTNADLRRGYTFGSGTRLTVV.

This chain links TRBV12-3 or TRBV12-4 with TRBJ2-3, with a possible D match to TRBD2 (6 bases). The V end lost 6 bases, the J end lost 1 base, and 20 bases lay between the germline ends. The length of the CDR3 is 17 residues. The CDR3 sequence is CASRNPGGDSRTDTQYF. The CDR3 DNA sequence: TGTGCCAGCAGGAACCCAGGCGGGGATTCTCGCACAGATACGCAGTATTTT.

This clonotype was seen only a few times. The V gene is TRBV6-2 or TRBV6-3, the J gene TRBJ1-1, with no clear D. CDR3 length equals 13 residues. V lost 7 bases and J 5 bases, leaving 14 bases between the germline ends. CDR1 is MNHEY and CDR2 is SVGEGT in the germline V gene. The CDR3 reads CASNNVGKTEAFF. The CDR3 bases are TGTGCCAGCAACAACGTTGGGAAAACTGAAGCTTTCTTT.